This TCR beta chain was sequenced in a study of blood T cell repertoires in COVID-19. Study-level background: COVID-19 samples, acute and convalescent, were from the United States, Italy and Spain.

This CDR3 has 13 amino acids. V lost 5 bases and J lost 7, with 12 bases in between. CDR1 and CDR2 from the germline V gene are MNHEY and SVGAGI. Authors' processing steps: It was from reference gene primer amplification that nucleated cell counts were estimated. Libraries were prepared by immunoSEQ multiplex PCR; TCRdb keeps only in-frame clonotypes and omits some of them. That table furnishes V, J and clone size, whereas the DNA furnished D and trimming. Of roughly 99,000 clones in the sample, around 88% are singletons; the top ten hold around 2.2%. Patients of the Seattle cohort, enrolled during active infection, were followed longitudinally.

The chain carries TRBV6-5 and TRBJ1-5; tentatively, D is TRBD1 (5 bases). The TCR comes from a man aged 45-65 years with COVID-19, enrolled during active disease. The material sequenced was peripheral blood. CDR3 DNA sequence: TGTGCCAGCAGTAACAGCAGGGTACAGCCCCAGCATTTT. It is translated as CASSNSRVQPQHF.